This passage covers 20 T cell receptor beta chains from one sample sequenced in a study of CD4 T cells in relation to SARS-CoV-2 and coronaviruses. Sequenced by immunoSEQ multiplex PCR; TCRdb stores in-frame clones only, minus some. The sample has some 44,000 clones, around 80% seen once. The antigens for these receptors are not known. The sequenced material came from naive CD4+ T cells from PBMCs, cultured in vitro. The subset was: naive CD4+ T cells isolated by negative enrichment. These receptors were collected from an adult with COVID-19.

The chain uses TRBV28 and TRBJ1-5, with no clear D. From germline, CDR1 is MDHEN and CDR2 SYDVKM. The CDR3 contains 17 residues. V lost 5 bases to trimming and J lost 0 bases, with 17 bases between them. CDR3 DNA sequence: TGTGCCAGCAGTGGGTTGGGAGGCCGTTATAGCAATCAGCCCCAGCATTTT. It is translated as CASSGLGGRYSNQPQHF.

This clone appeared a single time. The chain joins TRBV11-1 to TRBJ2-1, with 7 nucleotides matching TRBD1. CDR1 and CDR2 (germline): SGHAT, FQDESV (reference sequence). V gave up 5 bases and J gave up 1 base; unmatched junction bases: 8. This CDR3 has 16 amino acids. The CDR3 reads CASSPRQGRSYNEQFF. In DNA, the CDR3 is TGTGCCAGCAGCCCCCGACAGGGAAGATCCTACAATGAGCAGTTCTTC.

This chain links TRBV9 with TRBJ2-5; D may be TRBD1 (6 bases). V lost 3 bases and J lost 5, with 20 bases in between. CDR1 is SGDLS and CDR2 is YYNGEE in the germline V gene. The CDR3 contains 16 residues. Written as DNA, the CDR3 is TGTGCCAGCAGCGCGAGGGGGAGTGCGGGTCCGGAGACCCAGTACTTC. It translates to CASSARGSAGPETQYF.

The J gene is TRBJ2-1, the V gene TRBV9, with D tentatively TRBD2 (7 bases). CDR1 is SGDLS, CDR2 YYNGEE, per germline. The CDR3 has 16 residues. Trimming shortened V by 0 bases and J by 1 base, and 11 bases separated the two germline ends. The CDR3: CASSVVSGTSYNEQFF. The CDR3 nucleotides are TGTGCCAGCAGCGTAGTGAGCGGGACATCCTACAATGAGCAGTTCTTC.

The chain couples TRBV5-4 to TRBJ1-4, with D unclear. V dropped 1 base and J dropped 2 bases, with 6 bases sitting between them. The CDR3 covers 14 residues. Per the germline V gene, CDR1 is SGHNT and CDR2 is YYREEE (reference sequence). The chain's CDR3 is CASSLKSTNEKLFF. The CDR3 DNA reads TGTGCCAGCAGCTTGAAATCGACTAATGAAAAACTGTTTTTT.

The genes are TRBV28 and TRBJ2-2; 11 bases are a match to TRBD2. The CDR3 is 16 residues long. J lost 4 bases, V lost 7 bases, and 8 bases had no gene match. The germline V gene has CDR1 MDHEN and CDR2 SYDVKM. The CDR3 bases are TGTGCCAGCACTTACTCGGGGACTAGCGGCACCGGGGAGCTGTTTTTT. Translated: CASTYSGTSGTGELFF. Filled out from reference TRBV28 and TRBJ2-2, the complete variable domain reads DVKVTQSSRYLVKRTGEKVFLECVQDMDHENMFWYRQDPGLGLRLIYFSYDVKMKEKGDIPEGYSVSREKKERFSLILESASTNQTSMYLCASTYSGTSGTGELFFGEGSRLTVL.

The chain recombines TRBV19 with TRBJ1-2; no firm D call. This CDR3 has 12 amino acids. V was trimmed by 6 bases and J by 3 bases, leaving 8 bases between them. The V gene's germline CDR1 is LNHDA and CDR2 SQIVND (reference sequence). The DNA of the CDR3 is TGTGCCAGTAGCCGGTCTTACTATGGCTACACCTTC. Translation gives CASSRSYYGYTF.

The rearrangement joins TRBV28 to TRBJ2-5; D is undetermined. Looked up from germline, CDR1 is MDHEN and CDR2 is SYDVKM. The CDR3 is 15 residues long. V lost 5 bases and J lost 5, with 18 bases in between. CDR3 in DNA: TGTGCCAGCAGTCCCCCCCGTCCGGCTCTGGAGACCCAGTACTTC. This translates into CASSPPRPALETQYF.

The V and J genes are TRBV11-3 and TRBJ2-7; D is ambiguous. CDR3 length: 13 residues. V shed 0 bases and J shed 6 bases, with 9 bases lying between them. CDR1 and CDR2 (germline): SGHNT, YENEEA. Written as DNA, the CDR3 is TGTGCCAGCAGCTTAGATCTGGGCTTCGAGCAGTACTTC. It translates to CASSLDLGFEQYF.

This clone was counted between two and nine times. The J gene is TRBJ2-7, the V gene TRBV5-1; TRBD2 aligns across 10 bases. Unmatched junction bases numbered 5, after V lost 2 bases and J lost 3 bases. CDR1 and CDR2 (germline): SGHRS, YFSETQ. The CDR3 runs 15 residues. This CDR3 reads CASSFTSGTFYEQYF. The CDR3 DNA reads as TGCGCCAGCAGCTTTACTAGCGGGACATTCTACGAGCAGTACTTC.

This chain links TRBV7-9 with TRBJ2-7; D not resolved. The germline V gene encodes CDR1 SEHNR and CDR2 FQNEAQ (reference sequence). The CDR3 is made up of 15 amino acids. Trimming left V 1 base short and J 4 bases short, with 14 bases between. The CDR3 sequence is CASSLGGTRNYEQYF. DNA of the CDR3: TGTGCCAGCAGCTTAGGCGGAACACGTAATTACGAGCAGTACTTC.

V gene TRBV14 combines with J gene TRBJ1-3; D remains ambiguous. Germline CDR1 reads SGHDN; CDR2 reads FVKESK. Trimming cost V 2 bases and J 0 bases, with 8 bases left between them. This CDR3 spans 15 amino acids. The CDR3 coding sequence is TGTGCCAGCAGCCAAAACTGGAACTCTGGAAACACCATATATTTT. Encoded protein: CASSQNWNSGNTIYF.

This rearrangement joins TRBV12-2 to TRBJ1-2. TRBV12-2 is a pseudogene segment. The CDR3 is 12 residues long. The CDR3 region has the DNA TGTGCAAGTCGCTCAAGGAGTCATGGCTACACCTTC. Its protein product is CASRSRSHGYTF.

This clone was detected only once. The rearrangement links TRBV30 to TRBJ1-2; D unresolved. Germline-derived CDR1 and CDR2 are GTSNPN and SVGIG (reference sequence). The CDR3 spans 13 residues. V gave up 3 bases and J gave up 8 bases, with 16 bases separating them. This CDR3 is CAWREIGRWGYTF. DNA for the CDR3: TGTGCCTGGAGGGAAATAGGACGGTGGGGCTACACCTTC.

The chain joins TRBV18 to TRBJ2-7, with D perhaps TRBD2 (6 bases). This CDR3 comprises 14 residues. The germline gives CDR1 KGHSH, CDR2 LQKENI. V lost 0 bases and J lost 3, with 9 bases in between. The CDR3 DNA sequence: TGTGCCAGCTCACCACCACGGCGGGGCTACGAGCAGTACTTC. Protein sequence: CASSPPRRGYEQYF. The full variable domain, in which reference TRBV18 and TRBJ2-7 provide the parts outside the CDR3, is NAGVMQNPRHLVRRRGQEARLRCSPMKGHSHVYWYRQLPEEGLKFMVYLQKENIIDESGMPKERFSAEFPKEGPSILRIQQVVRGDSAAYFCASSPPRRGYEQYFGPGTRLTVT.

V and J are TRBV29-1 and TRBJ2-7, with 7 bases fitting TRBD2. This CDR3 comprises 12 residues. The J segment lost 5 bases and the V segment lost 6 bases, leaving 7 bases of the junction unmatched. Germline-derived CDR1 and CDR2 are SQVTM and ANQGSEA. The CDR3 coding sequence is TGCAGCGTGACGATGGGGGGGGACGAGCAGTACTTC. Its protein is CSVTMGGDEQYF.

The sample holds one count of this clone. The chain carries TRBV5-5 and TRBJ2-7, with TRBD2 as a possible D gene (6 bases). CDR3 length equals 15 residues. Germline V gives CDR1 SGHKS, CDR2 YYEKEE (reference sequence). The V end was cut by 0 bases, the J end by 2 bases, with 12 bases between. The DNA for the CDR3 is TGTGCCAGCAGCTTGGCCCCGGAGGGGACCTACGAGCAGTACTTC. Protein sequence: CASSLAPEGTYEQYF.

This chain joins TRBV7-9 and TRBJ2-3; D perhaps matches TRBD2 (6 bases). Germline V gene sequence: CDR1 SEHNR, CDR2 FQNEAQ (reference sequence). The V end lost 4 bases, the J end lost 14 bases, and 16 bases lay between the germline ends. The CDR3 runs 12 residues. The CDR3 here is CASSSGLSSMYF. In nucleotides, the CDR3 is TGTGCCAGCAGCTCGGGACTTTCCTCGATGTATTTT.

V is TRBV18 and J is TRBJ2-3, with a weak D call TRBD2 (6 bases). Trimming removed 3 bases from V and 2 bases from J, with 9 bases in between. Germline lookup yields CDR1 KGHSH and CDR2 LQKENI. The length of the CDR3 is 14 residues. The CDR3 region has the DNA TGTGCCAGCTCACCCGGGGGTCTCACAGATACGCAGTATTTT. Translated: CASSPGGLTDTQYF.

The CDR3 loop reads CASSPGWQDEQFF. CDR3 nucleotide sequence: TGTGCCAGCAGCCCGGGTTGGCAGGATGAGCAGTTCTTC. J is TRBJ2-1 and V is TRBV3-1 (or the pseudogene TRBV3-2), with unresolved D. This CDR3 has 13 residues. V lost 4 bases and J lost 8, with 12 bases in between. The germline CDR1 and CDR2 sequences are LGHDT and YNNKEL (reference sequence).